The clone carrying this TCR beta chain was detected only a few times. Its antigen remains unidentified. Deletions cut 9 bases from V and 1 base from J, with 7 bases between. The CDR3 totals 13 residues. Germline CDR1 is MNHEY and CDR2 is SVGEGT. They built TCR cDNA with 5'RACE template switching, a step that put in a universal primer site and UMIs. From the 5' RACE reads, TCRdb called clonotypes with MiXCR, one entry per CDR3 protein. There are about 260,000 distinct CDR3 sequences in the sample; 10% to 15% occur only once, and 0.5% to 0.6% lies in the top ten. The data stem from a study of T cells after yellow fever vaccination. Study-wide points: Sorted repertoires could include abundant contaminating clonotypes from bulk cells. Reappearance after the booster was seen for most primary-vaccination clones, at 96% CD4 and about 90% CD8.

The sequences come from CD4+ T cells sorted from PBMCs, collected 45 days after the yellow fever booster vaccination. This sequence originates from a man aged 25 to 40 who received the YFV17D yellow fever vaccine. V is TRBV6-2 or TRBV6-3 and J is TRBJ2-6, with no clear D. The CDR3 bases are TGTGCCAGTTACCTTTCTGGGGCCAACGTCCTGACTTTC. Translated, it gives CASYLSGANVLTF.